A selection of T cell receptor beta chains follows, all from one sample in a study of blood T cell repertoires in COVID-19. The repertoire was sequenced with immunoSEQ multiplex PCR; TCRdb's copy has only in-frame clones and lacks some. Of 150,000 to 200,000 clones listed, about 81% are singletons. Sequencing was done on a sample of peripheral blood. The source is a man aged 25 to 40 with active or convalescent COVID-19. Both conserved end residues are part of each CDR3. A D gene is named only where the DNA matches it firmly. Clone size is not always given. Where it is, it says once, few, many or a class for expanded clones.

DNA	CDR3	D	size	V	J
TGTGCCAGCAGTGAGTCAGGCCTCTATGGCTACACCTTC	CASSESGLYGYTF	-	few	TRBV2	TRBJ1-2
TGCGCCAGCAGCTTGGCCGTAGGGGTTGGAAACACCATATATTTT	CASSLAVGVGNTIYF	-	-	TRBV5-1	TRBJ1-3
TGTGCCAGCAGCCCGGCGGGGGTCCCCAGCTCCTACGAGCAGTACTTC	CASSPAGVPSSYEQYF	TRBD2	few	TRBV27	TRBJ2-7
TGTGCCAGCAGTGAAGCCCCAGGGGCCATATATTTT	CASSEAPGAIYF	-	-	TRBV6-1	TRBJ1-3
TGTGCCAGTATCGAGAGAGGACAGGGCCGGGGTGGCTACACCTTC	CASIERGQGRGGYTF	TRBD1	-	TRBV19	TRBJ1-2
TGTGCCAGCAGTGATCAAGCGGGAGTGCCTGAGCAGTACTTC	CASSDQAGVPEQYF	TRBD2	-	TRBV2	TRBJ2-7
TGTGCCAGCAGTCCACTCAGCTCTACGGCAGGGGCACACTATGGCTACACCTTC	CASSPLSSTAGAHYGYTF	-	-	TRBV6-6	TRBJ1-2
TGTGCTAGCAGCTCAACTAGTCTGGAGGACAATGAGCAGTTCTTC	CASSSTSLEDNEQFF	-	few	TRBV7-7	TRBJ2-1
TGTGCCAGCAGTGAAGTGGCACAGGGGCCCTACGAGCAGTACTTC	CASSEVAQGPYEQYF	TRBD1	-	TRBV6-1	TRBJ2-7
TGTGCCAGCACCGGATGGGCAGCTAACTATGGCTACACCTTC	CASTGWAANYGYTF	-	-	TRBV5-4	TRBJ1-2
TGTGCCAGCAGCAACCCTGGAGGGAACACTGAAGCTTTCTTT	CASSNPGGNTEAFF	-	-	TRBV6-6	TRBJ1-1
TGCGCCAGCAGCGAGACAGGTTATTTAGATGGCTACACCTTC	CASSETGYLDGYTF	-	-	TRBV5-1	TRBJ1-2
TGTGCCAGCAGGTCACAGGGGCTCTCCGGGGAGCTGTTTTTT	CASRSQGLSGELFF	TRBD1	-	TRBV27	TRBJ2-2
TGTGCCAGCCGGGGGGGAGCGTCCTATAGCAATCAGCCCCAGCATTTT	CASRGGASYSNQPQHF	-	-	TRBV2	TRBJ1-5
TGCGCCAGCAGCCAAGTTAGACAGGGACAAGAGACCCAGTACTTC	CASSQVRQGQETQYF	TRBD1	-	TRBV4-1	TRBJ2-5
TGTGCCACCAAAGACTGGAGGAACACTGAAGCTTTCTTT	CATKDWRNTEAFF	-	-	TRBV24-1	TRBJ1-1
TGTGCCAGCAGCCCGTACAGGGGTTCCGGGGCCAACGTCCTGACTTTC	CASSPYRGSGANVLTF	TRBD1	-	TRBV7-9	TRBJ2-6
TGTGCCAGTAGTGGGCTGGAAGTTGAAAAACTGTTTTTT	CASSGLEVEKLFF	-	-	TRBV19	TRBJ1-4
TGTGCCTGGAGCGGCTCTGGAAACACCATATATTTT	CAWSGSGNTIYF	-	once	TRBV30	TRBJ1-3
TGTGCCAGCAGCCAAGGAGGGGGGGAAGAGACCCAGTACTTC	CASSQGGGEETQYF	-	-	TRBV3-1/TRBV3-2	TRBJ2-5
TGTGCCTGCAACAGGGACGATGGCTACACCTTC	CACNRDDGYTF	-	-	TRBV30	TRBJ1-2
TGCGCCAGCAGCCAGCGTGGACAGGGTGGCTCCCACGAGCAGTACTTC	CASSQRGQGGSHEQYF	TRBD1	-	TRBV4-3	TRBJ2-7
TGTGCCAGCAGCTTAACGCGGGAGGGACTCCATGTCTCTCATGAGCAGTTCTTC	CASSLTREGLHVSHEQFF	TRBD2	-	TRBV11-3	TRBJ2-1
TGTGCCAGCAGCTCGGGGACAGCGAATCAGCCCCAGCATTTT	CASSSGTANQPQHF	TRBD1	-	TRBV5-8	TRBJ1-5
TGTGCCAGCAGTGAAGCGGGTGGGGAGGGTGGTCAGCCCCAGCATTTT	CASSEAGGEGGQPQHF	-	-	TRBV6-1	TRBJ1-5